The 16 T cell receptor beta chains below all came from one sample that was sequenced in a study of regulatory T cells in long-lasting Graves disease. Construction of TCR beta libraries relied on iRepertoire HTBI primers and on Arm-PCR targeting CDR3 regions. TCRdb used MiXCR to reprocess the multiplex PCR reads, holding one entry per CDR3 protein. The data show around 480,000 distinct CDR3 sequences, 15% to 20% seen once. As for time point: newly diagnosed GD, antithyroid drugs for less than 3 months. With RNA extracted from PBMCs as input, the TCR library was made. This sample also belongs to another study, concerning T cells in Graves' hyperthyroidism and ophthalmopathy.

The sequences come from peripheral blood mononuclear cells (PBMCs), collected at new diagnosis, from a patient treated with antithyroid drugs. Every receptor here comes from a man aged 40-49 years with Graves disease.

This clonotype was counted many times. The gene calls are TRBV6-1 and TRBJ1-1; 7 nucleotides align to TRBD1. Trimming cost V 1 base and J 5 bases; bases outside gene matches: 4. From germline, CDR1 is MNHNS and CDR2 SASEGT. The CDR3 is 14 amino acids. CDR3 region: CASSEGAGGTEAFF. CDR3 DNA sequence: TGTGCCAGCAGTGAAGGGGCAGGGGGTACTGAAGCTTTCTTT.

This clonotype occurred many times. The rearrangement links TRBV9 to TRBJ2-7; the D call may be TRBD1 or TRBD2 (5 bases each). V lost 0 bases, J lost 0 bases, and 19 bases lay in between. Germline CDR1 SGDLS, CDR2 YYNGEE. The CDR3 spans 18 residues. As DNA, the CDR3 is TGTGCCAGCAGCGTAGGCCACCCTGGGACCGTAAGCTCCTACGAGCAGTACTTC. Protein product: CASSVGHPGTVSSYEQYF.

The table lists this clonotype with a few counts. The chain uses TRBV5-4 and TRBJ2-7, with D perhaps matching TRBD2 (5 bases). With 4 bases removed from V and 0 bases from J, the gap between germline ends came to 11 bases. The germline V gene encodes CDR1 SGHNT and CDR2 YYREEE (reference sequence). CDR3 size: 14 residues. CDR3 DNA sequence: TGTGCCAGCAGCGCGGAGGTGAGCTCCTACGAGCAGTACTTC. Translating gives CASSAEVSSYEQYF.

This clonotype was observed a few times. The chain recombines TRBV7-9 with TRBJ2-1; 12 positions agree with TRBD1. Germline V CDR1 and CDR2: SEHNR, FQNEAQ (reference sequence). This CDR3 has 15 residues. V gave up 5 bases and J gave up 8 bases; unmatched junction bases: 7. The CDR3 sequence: CASSPGQGAGDEQFF. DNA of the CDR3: TGTGCCAGCAGCCCGGGACAGGGGGCTGGGGATGAGCAGTTCTTC.

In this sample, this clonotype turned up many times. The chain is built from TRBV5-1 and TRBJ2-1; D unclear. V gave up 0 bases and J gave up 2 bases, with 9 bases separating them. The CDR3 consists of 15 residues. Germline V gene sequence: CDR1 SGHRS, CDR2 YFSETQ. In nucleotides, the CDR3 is TGCGCCAGCAGCTTGGTTTTGGGAACCTACAATGAGCAGTTCTTC. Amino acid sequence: CASSLVLGTYNEQFF. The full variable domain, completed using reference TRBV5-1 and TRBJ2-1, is KAGVTQTPRYLIKTRGQQVTLSCSPISGHRSVSWYQQTPGQGLQFLFEYFSETQRNKGNFPGRFSGRQFSNSRSEMNVSTLELGDSALYLCASSLVLGTYNEQFFGPGTRLTVL.

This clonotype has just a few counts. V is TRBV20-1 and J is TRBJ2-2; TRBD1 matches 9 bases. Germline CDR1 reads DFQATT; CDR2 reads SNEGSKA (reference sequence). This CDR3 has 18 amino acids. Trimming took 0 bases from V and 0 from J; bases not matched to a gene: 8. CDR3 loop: CSARDQAWTGANTGELFF. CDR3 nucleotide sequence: TGCAGTGCTAGAGACCAAGCCTGGACAGGGGCGAACACCGGGGAGCTGTTTTTT.

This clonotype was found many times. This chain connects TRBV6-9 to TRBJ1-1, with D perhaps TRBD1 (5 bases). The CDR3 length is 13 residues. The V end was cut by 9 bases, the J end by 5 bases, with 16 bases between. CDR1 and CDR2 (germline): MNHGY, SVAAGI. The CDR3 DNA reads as TGTGCCAGTCCTCCCAAGGGGCGGACTGAAGCTTTCTTT. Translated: CASPPKGRTEAFF.

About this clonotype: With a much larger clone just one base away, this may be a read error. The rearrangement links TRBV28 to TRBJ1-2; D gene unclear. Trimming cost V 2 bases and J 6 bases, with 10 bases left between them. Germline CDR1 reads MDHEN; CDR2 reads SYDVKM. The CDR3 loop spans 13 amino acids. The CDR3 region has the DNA TGTGCCAGCAGTTTAGAGGAGAACCATGGCTACACCTTC. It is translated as CASSLEENHGYTF.

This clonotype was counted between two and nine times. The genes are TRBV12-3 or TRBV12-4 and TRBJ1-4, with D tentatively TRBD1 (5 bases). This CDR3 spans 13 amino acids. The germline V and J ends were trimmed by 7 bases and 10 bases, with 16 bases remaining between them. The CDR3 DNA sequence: TGTGCCAGCAACTTAGGGCAGGGCGGAAAACTGTTTTTT. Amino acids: CASNLGQGGKLFF.

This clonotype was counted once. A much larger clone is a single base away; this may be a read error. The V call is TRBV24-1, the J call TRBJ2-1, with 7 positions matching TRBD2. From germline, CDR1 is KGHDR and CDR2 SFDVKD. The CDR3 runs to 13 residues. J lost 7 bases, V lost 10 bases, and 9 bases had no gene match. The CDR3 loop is CATGRGGVNEQFF. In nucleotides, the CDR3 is TGTGCCACGGGACGGGGAGGGGTTAATGAGCAGTTCTTC.

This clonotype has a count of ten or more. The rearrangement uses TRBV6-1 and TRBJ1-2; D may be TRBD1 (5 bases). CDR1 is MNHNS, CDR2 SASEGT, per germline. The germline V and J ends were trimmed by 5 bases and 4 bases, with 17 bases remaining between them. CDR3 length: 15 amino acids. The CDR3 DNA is TGTGCCAGCAGTACCTGGACATCTTTCCGCTATGGCTACACCTTC. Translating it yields CASSTWTSFRYGYTF.

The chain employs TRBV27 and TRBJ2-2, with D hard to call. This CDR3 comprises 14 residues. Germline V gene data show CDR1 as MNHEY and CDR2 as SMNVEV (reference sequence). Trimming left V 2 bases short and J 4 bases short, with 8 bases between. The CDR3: CASSLISGTGELFF. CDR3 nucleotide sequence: TGTGCCAGCAGTTTAATATCCGGCACCGGGGAGCTGTTTTTT.

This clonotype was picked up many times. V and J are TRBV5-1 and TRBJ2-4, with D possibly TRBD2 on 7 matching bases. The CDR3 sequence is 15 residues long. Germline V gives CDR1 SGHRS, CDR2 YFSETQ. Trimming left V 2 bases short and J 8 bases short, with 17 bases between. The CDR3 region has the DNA TGCGCCAGCAGCTTTGGCACAGGGAGGGACGACATTCAGTACTTC. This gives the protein CASSFGTGRDDIQYF.

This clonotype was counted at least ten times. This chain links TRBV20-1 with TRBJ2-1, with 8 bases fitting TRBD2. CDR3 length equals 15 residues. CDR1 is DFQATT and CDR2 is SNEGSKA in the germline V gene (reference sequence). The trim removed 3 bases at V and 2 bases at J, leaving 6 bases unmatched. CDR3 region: CSASNSGSTYNEQFF. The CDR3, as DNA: TGCAGTGCTAGCAACAGCGGGAGTACCTACAATGAGCAGTTCTTC.

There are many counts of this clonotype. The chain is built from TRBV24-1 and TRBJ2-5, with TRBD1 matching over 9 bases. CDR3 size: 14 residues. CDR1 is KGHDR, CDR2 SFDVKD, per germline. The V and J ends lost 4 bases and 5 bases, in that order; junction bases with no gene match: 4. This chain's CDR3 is CATSDTGGLETQYF. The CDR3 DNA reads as TGTGCCACCAGTGACACAGGGGGCCTTGAGACCCAGTACTTC.

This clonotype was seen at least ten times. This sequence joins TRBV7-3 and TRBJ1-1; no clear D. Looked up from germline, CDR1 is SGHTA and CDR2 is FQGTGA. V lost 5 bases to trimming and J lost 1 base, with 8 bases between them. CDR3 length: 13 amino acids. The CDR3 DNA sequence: TGTGCCAGCAGCCTCCAAAAGAACACTGAAGCTTTCTTT. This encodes CASSLQKNTEAFF.